This TCR beta chain comes out of a study of blood T cell repertoires in COVID-19. About the study: Sources were T cells, B-cell-depleted T cells, or PBMCs; the material itself was cDNA or gDNA.

Assay used: immunoSEQ multiplex PCR; TCRdb lists only in-frame clones, some missing. The sample yields roughly 68,000 clones, just under 90% seen once. Per germline, CDR1 SGHKS and CDR2 YYEKEE (reference sequence). V was pared by 0 bases and J by 4 bases, with 8 bases of the junction left unmatched. The CDR3 has 17 residues. Material: peripheral blood. The TCR originated in an elderly woman with active COVID-19. The rearrangement links TRBV5-5 to TRBJ2-1; TRBD2 aligns across 9 bases. This CDR3 is CASSLGLSSGTYNEQFF. The CDR3 DNA sequence: TGTGCCAGCAGCTTGGGCTTGTCTAGCGGGACTTACAATGAGCAGTTCTTC. The full variable domain, in which reference TRBV5-5 and TRBJ2-1 provide the parts outside the CDR3, is DAGVTQSPTHLIKTRGQQVTLRCSPISGHKSVSWYQQVLGQGPQFIFQYYEKEERGRGNFPDRFSARQFPNYSSELNVNALLLGDSALYLCASSLGLSSGTYNEQFFGPGTRLTVL.